The rows below give T cell receptor beta chains drawn from one sample of a study of blood T cell repertoires in COVID-19. Libraries were prepared by immunoSEQ multiplex PCR; TCRdb keeps only in-frame clonotypes and omits some of them. The table lists about 46,000 clones, 88% of them singletons, with about 7.3% in the top ten. The sequencing sample was made of peripheral blood. These receptors were collected from a man between 50 and 59 years old with acute or convalescent COVID-19. Both conserved end residues are part of each CDR3.

V gene	J gene	CDR3 protein
TRBV7-2	TRBJ2-5	CASNKGDRGGETQYF
TRBV7-3	TRBJ2-2	CASSPLAGNSGELFF
TRBV19	TRBJ2-3	CASSEIGGGRGTDTQYF
TRBV7-2	TRBJ2-2	CASSLSTGGTGELFF
TRBV28	TRBJ1-5	CASSPPMGTGNQQGQPQHF
TRBV7-2	TRBJ2-3	CASSLATAGASTDTQYF
TRBV20-1	TRBJ1-1	CSAVWHTEAFF
TRBV20-1	TRBJ2-1	CSARLANEQFF
TRBV7-2	TRBJ2-1	CASSLADWDRGPYNEQFF
TRBV3-1/TRBV3-2	TRBJ1-2	CASSQDPRTDYGYTF
TRBV19	TRBJ1-5	CASSISSPHQPQHF
TRBV11-2	TRBJ2-7	CASSLLVTDIIYEQYF
TRBV9	TRBJ1-2	CASSVAAGYGYTF
TRBV11-2	TRBJ1-6	CASSLSAGQSSPLHF
TRBV19	TRBJ1-6	CASSLRTGGLGNSPLHF
TRBV12-3/TRBV12-4	TRBJ2-5	CASSTSEETQYF
TRBV9	TRBJ1-5	CASSAGTGGGQPQHF
TRBV3-1/TRBV3-2	TRBJ2-1	CASSPLLSGVSYNEQFF
TRBV6-1	TRBJ2-5	CASSGLAGVLPQGTQYF
TRBV4-1	TRBJ2-1	CASSQSSGRSYNEQFF
TRBV18	TRBJ1-4	CASSRVGNGEKLFF
TRBV19	TRBJ1-1	CASSIHDSLTEAFF
TRBV18	TRBJ2-7	CASSPNRGGEQYF
TRBV5-1	TRBJ1-4	CASSLEAFSNEKLFF
TRBV30	TRBJ2-7	CAWGPTGESGEQYF
TRBV9	TRBJ1-3	CASSVGGSSGNTIYF
TRBV29-1	TRBJ1-3	CSVEDRDAAGNTIYF
TRBV6-5	TRBJ2-1	CASSRDSDSYNEQFF
TRBV19	TRBJ2-5	CASSEQGAATQYF
TRBV4-1	TRBJ2-3	CASSHSASGRADDTQYF
TRBV19	TRBJ2-2	CASSGTVLSGELFF